Below are 13 T cell receptor beta chains sequenced from a single sample in a study of shared clonotypes between healthy human individuals (dated by TCRdb to 2020 to 2022). The receptor library was made with the immunoSEQ multiplex PCR assay. In its TCRdb copy, this immuneACCESS table keeps in-frame sequences only and misses some clones. Where compared with another copy, unresolved V genes explain less than half of these, and the others have no known cause. Within this sample are about 1,800,000 clones, with about 95% of them counted one time only. The ten largest clones add up to 0.9% to 1.5% of the sample. CD8 naive samples were CD45RO-negative cells positively selected for CCR7, giving a CD45RA+CCR7+ population that excluded TemRA cells. Sequencing was done on a sample of naive CD8+ T cells sorted from blood. This sample's cell subset or site label indicates: CD45RA+CCR7+. The receptor source for this set is a man aged 18-30 years in good health.

DNA for the CDR3: TGTGCCATCAGTGAGTCGAGTACCACAGATACGCAGTATTTT. This codes for CAISESSTTDTQYF. The chain is built from TRBV10-3 and TRBJ2-3, with D unclear. This CDR3 contains 14 residues. V lost 0 bases to trimming and J lost 2 bases, with 6 bases between them. From germline, CDR1 is ENHRY and CDR2 SYGVKD.

The chain joins TRBV5-6 to TRBJ2-1, with D hard to call. This CDR3 spans 12 amino acids. Trimming shortened V by 1 base and J by 10 bases, and 9 bases separated the two germline ends. Germline CDR1 and CDR2: SGHDT and YYEEEE. The CDR3 nucleotides are TGTGCCAGCAGCTTGAGTAAATACGAGCAGTTCTTC. Its protein product is CASSLSKYEQFF.

This clone was seen a handful of times. This CDR3 is also generated by other DNA sequences in the sample. V is TRBV13 and J is TRBJ2-6, with a weak D call TRBD2 (5 bases). The CDR3 is 15 residues long. From germline, CDR1 is PRHDT and CDR2 FYEKMQ (reference sequence). With 2 bases removed from V and 0 bases from J, the gap between germline ends came to 5 bases. CDR3 residues: CASSLRGSGANVLTF. The CDR3 nucleotides read TGTGCCAGCAGCTTACGGGGCTCTGGGGCCAACGTCCTGACTTTC.

The chain joins TRBV7-6 to TRBJ2-3; D not certain. The germline V and J ends were trimmed by 0 bases and 0 bases, with 7 bases remaining between them. Germline V lookup: CDR1 SGHVS, CDR2 FNYEAQ. The CDR3 runs 15 residues. CDR3 region: CASSLASVSTDTQYF. For the CDR3, the DNA is TGTGCCAGCAGCTTAGCGTCGGTCAGCACAGATACGCAGTATTTT.

The chain joins TRBV6-1 to TRBJ2-3, with 11 bases that match TRBD2. V was clipped by 10 bases and J by 4 bases; unmatched bases: 7. The CDR3 runs 14 residues. CDR1 and CDR2 (germline): MNHNS, SASEGT. The CDR3 DNA sequence: TGTGCCATTCCGACTAGCGGGATCTCAGATACGCAGTATTTT. Protein sequence: CAIPTSGISDTQYF.

The V gene is TRBV10-1, the J gene TRBJ1-1; D remains ambiguous. Germline CDR1 reads WNHNN; CDR2 reads SYGVQD (reference sequence). The CDR3 is made up of 15 amino acids. V was trimmed by 2 bases and J by 0 bases, leaving 10 bases between them. CDR3 nucleotide sequence: TGCGCCAGCAGTGAGAGTCCGGCCATGAACACTGAAGCTTTCTTT. Its protein product is CASSESPAMNTEAFF.

The chain couples TRBV7-6 to TRBJ2-3, with D maybe TRBD1 (7 bases). Germline loops: CDR1 SGHVS, CDR2 FNYEAQ. Trimming cost V 5 bases and J 6 bases, with 15 bases left between them. There are 14 residues in the CDR3. CDR3 DNA: TGTGCCAGCAGCAACCCAGGGGGGTCCGATACGCAGTATTTT. It is translated as CASSNPGGSDTQYF. Full variable domain (outside the CDR3, taken from reference TRBV7-6 and TRBJ2-3): GAGVSQSPRYKVTKRGQDVALRCDPISGHVSLYWYRQALGQGPEFLTYFNYEAQQDKSGLPNDRFSAERPEGSISTLTIQRTEQRDSAMYRCASSNPGGSDTQYFGPGTRLTVL.

J is TRBJ2-6 and V is TRBV29-1, with D unclear. Trimming left V 0 bases short and J 0 bases short, with 9 bases between. The CDR3 loop spans 16 amino acids. CDR1 SQVTM and CDR2 ANQGSEA come from the germline V gene. In nucleotides, the CDR3 is TGCAGCGTTGAAGAGTTCGAGGCCTCTGGGGCCAACGTCCTGACTTTC. This encodes CSVEEFEASGANVLTF.

CDR3 protein: CASSEYSGNFYEQYF. The CDR3 region has the DNA TGTGCCAGCAGCGAGTATAGCGGGAACTTCTACGAGCAGTACTTC. The chain combines TRBV13 with TRBJ2-7; 8 bases fit TRBD2. Germline CDR1 PRHDT, CDR2 FYEKMQ (reference sequence). Losses at the gene ends were 5 bases for V and 3 bases for J; bases not matched to a gene: 9. The length of the CDR3 is 15 residues.

This clone came up a few times. The V and J genes are TRBV7-9 and TRBJ1-2; D perhaps matches TRBD1 (6 bases). This CDR3 comprises 11 residues. The germline CDR1 and CDR2 sequences are SEHNR and FQNEAQ (reference sequence). V lost 6 bases and J lost 10, with 12 bases in between. The CDR3 DNA is TGTGCCAGCAGTTCCACAGGGCACTACACCTTC. Translated: CASSSTGHYTF.

The gene calls are TRBV4-1 and TRBJ2-2; 12 bases line up with TRBD2. Germline loops: CDR1 MGHRA, CDR2 YSYEKL. With 3 bases clipped from V and 4 bases from J, the junction kept 3 bases outside the gene matches. The CDR3 contains 16 residues. The CDR3 nucleotides read TGCGCCAGCAGCCACACTAGCGGGGGGACCACCGGGGAGCTGTTTTTT. Residues: CASSHTSGGTTGELFF.

J is TRBJ2-1 and V is TRBV11-2, with a weak D call TRBD2 (5 bases). With 1 base removed from V and 7 bases from J, the gap between germline ends came to 17 bases. The CDR3 has 16 amino acids. CDR1 is SGHAT, CDR2 FQNNGV, per germline. In nucleotides, the CDR3 is TGTGCCAGCAGCTTAGGGGAGACCTATATTACAAATGAGCAGTTCTTC. This translates into CASSLGETYITNEQFF.

The V and J genes are TRBV2 and TRBJ2-3; D is ambiguous. Trimming took 6 bases from V and 0 from J, leaving 7 bases between them. The germline gives CDR1 SNHLY, CDR2 FYNNEI. CDR3 length: 13 amino acids. The CDR3 loop reads CASRPASTDTQYF. CDR3 coding DNA: TGTGCCAGCAGGCCAGCGAGCACAGATACGCAGTATTTT.